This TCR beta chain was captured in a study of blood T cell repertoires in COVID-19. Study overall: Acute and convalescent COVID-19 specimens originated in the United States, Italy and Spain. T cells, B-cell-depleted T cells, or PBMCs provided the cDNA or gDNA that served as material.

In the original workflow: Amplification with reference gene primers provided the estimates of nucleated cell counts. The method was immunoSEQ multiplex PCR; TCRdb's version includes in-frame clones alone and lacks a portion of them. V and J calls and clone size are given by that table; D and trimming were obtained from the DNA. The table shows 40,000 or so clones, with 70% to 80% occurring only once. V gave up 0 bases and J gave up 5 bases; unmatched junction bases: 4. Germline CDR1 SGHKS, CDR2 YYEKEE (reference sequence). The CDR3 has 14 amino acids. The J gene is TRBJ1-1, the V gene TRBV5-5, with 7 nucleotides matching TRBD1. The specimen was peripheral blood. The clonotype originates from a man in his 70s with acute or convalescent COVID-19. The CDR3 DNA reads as TGTGCCAGCAGCTTGGCAGGGGGAGTAACTGAAGCTTTCTTT. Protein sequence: CASSLAGGVTEAFF.